Detailed here is one T cell receptor beta chain. Its antigen remains unidentified. Clones were sequenced by immunoSEQ multiplex PCR, and TCRdb holds only the in-frame ones, with some missing. The profile shows roughly 50,000 clones, 84% of them singletons. The source of the sample is a study of radiotherapy plus CTLA-4 blockade in lung cancer. Study as a whole: Among patients, over 15% showed objective responses, and around 30% had disease control.

The CDR3 runs to 14 residues. Germline V CDR1 and CDR2: MDHEN, SYDVKM. V was clipped by 5 bases and J by 0 bases; unmatched bases: 3. Whole-study results and caveats: Tumor-origin TCR clones grew in blood after radiotherapy plus ipilimumab.

The TCR comes from a human donor with non-small cell lung cancer whose response to radiotherapy plus ipilimumab could not be evaluated. Source: peripheral blood, taken from a patient treated with radiotherapy plus ipilimumab. The V gene is TRBV28, the J gene TRBJ1-1, with TRBD1 identical over 7 bases. In nucleotides, the CDR3 is TGTGCCAGCAGTGAAGGGGGCTTGAACACTGAAGCTTTCTTT. Translating gives CASSEGGLNTEAFF.